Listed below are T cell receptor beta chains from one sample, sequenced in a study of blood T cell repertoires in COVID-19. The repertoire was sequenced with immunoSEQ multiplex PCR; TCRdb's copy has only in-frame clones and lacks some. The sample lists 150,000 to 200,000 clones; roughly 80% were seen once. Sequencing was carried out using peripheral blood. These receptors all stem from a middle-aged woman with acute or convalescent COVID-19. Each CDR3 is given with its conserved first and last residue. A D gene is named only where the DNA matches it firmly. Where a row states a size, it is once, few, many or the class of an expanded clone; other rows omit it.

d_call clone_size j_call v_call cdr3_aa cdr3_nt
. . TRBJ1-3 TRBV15 CATSRGEGSGNTIYF TGTGCCACCAGCAGAGGCGAGGGTTCTGGAAACACCATATATTTT
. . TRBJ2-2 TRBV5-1 CASSLERPTTGELFF TGCGCCAGCAGCTTAGAGCGGCCTACCACCGGGGAGCTGTTTTTT
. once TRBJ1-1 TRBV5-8 CASRLDRNTEAFF TGTGCCAGCAGACTCGACAGGAACACTGAAGCTTTCTTT
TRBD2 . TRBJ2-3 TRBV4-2 CASTERGAGTDTQYF TGTGCCAGCACCGAGCGGGGGGCTGGCACAGATACGCAGTATTTT
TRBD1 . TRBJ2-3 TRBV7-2 CASSLEVGQGGGYF TGTGCCAGCAGCTTAGAAGTGGGACAGGGCGGTGGGTATTTT
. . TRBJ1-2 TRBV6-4 CASSDWGGSYGYTF TGTGCCAGCAGTGACTGGGGGGGGAGCTATGGCTACACCTTC
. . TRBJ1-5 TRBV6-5 CASSRGNQPQHF TGTGCCAGCAGCCGCGGTAATCAGCCCCAGCATTTT
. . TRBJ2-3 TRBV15 CATSRDSDTQYF TGTGCCACCAGCAGAGATTCGGATACGCAGTATTTT
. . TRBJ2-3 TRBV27 CASSFDGRGARADTQYF TGTGCCAGCAGTTTCGATGGTCGGGGAGCCCGCGCAGATACGCAGTATTTT
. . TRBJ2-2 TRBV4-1 CASSQEGAPGTGELFF TGCGCCAGCAGCCAAGAAGGGGCTCCGGGCACCGGGGAGCTGTTTTTT
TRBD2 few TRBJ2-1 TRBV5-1 CASSLGLAGASYNEQFF TGCGCCAGCAGCTTGGGACTAGCGGGAGCCTCCTACAATGAGCAGTTCTTC
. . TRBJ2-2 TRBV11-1 CASSLGGLSAGELFF TGTGCCAGCAGCTTGGGGGGGCTGTCGGCCGGGGAGCTGTTTTTT
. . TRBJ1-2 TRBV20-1 CSADSGGYTF TGCAGTGCCGACAGTGGGGGCTACACCTTC
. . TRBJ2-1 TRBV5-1 CASGETSHKTSEQFF TGCGCCAGCGGCGAAACTAGCCACAAGACCAGTGAGCAGTTCTTC